One sample yielded the 22 T cell receptor beta chains listed below, sequenced in a study of OX40 agonist ivuxolimab in advanced cancers. Generated by immunoSEQ multiplex PCR, the TCRdb table keeps only in-frame clones and is missing some. The sample consists of tens of thousands of clones, roughly nine tenths of them appearing once. The sequencing used CD4+ or CD8+ T cells sorted from blood, collected in a trial of the OX40 agonist ivuxolimab. The receptors originated from an adult with an advanced solid tumor such as melanoma, head and neck, liver or kidney cancer.

The chain has TRBV5-5 and TRBJ2-1; 8 positions agree with TRBD2. Germline V lookup: CDR1 SGHKS, CDR2 YYEKEE (reference sequence). This CDR3 contains 14 residues. Trimming at V came to 4 bases and at J to 7 bases, leaving 7 bases not matched to a gene. CDR3: CASSRTGTSNEQFF. DNA of the CDR3: TGTGCCAGCAGCCGAACCGGGACTAGTAATGAGCAGTTCTTC.

The chain uses TRBV7-3 and TRBJ2-2; D gene unclear. V lost 5 bases and J 6 bases, leaving 10 bases between the germline ends. CDR3 length: 13 amino acids. Germline CDR1 SGHTA, CDR2 FQGTGA. The CDR3 loop reads CASSALGSGELFF. In nucleotides, the CDR3 is TGTGCCAGCAGCGCCTTGGGTTCCGGGGAGCTGTTTTTT.

This clone was detected once. The V call is TRBV4-3, the J call TRBJ1-1; D is uncertain. Germline V gives CDR1 LGHNA, CDR2 YSLEER. This CDR3 spans 13 amino acids. Trimming removed 4 bases at V and 4 bases at J, with 10 bases between. CDR3 sequence reads: CASSPLSGTEAFF. The CDR3 DNA reads TGCGCCAGCAGCCCCTTGAGTGGCACTGAAGCTTTCTTT.

This clone has just a few counts. This chain uses TRBV19 with TRBJ1-1; 10 nucleotides agree with TRBD1. V gave up 7 bases and J gave up 0 bases; unmatched junction bases: 8. The CDR3 runs to 16 residues. From germline, CDR1 is LNHDA and CDR2 SQIVND (reference sequence). Here the CDR3 DNA reads TGTGCCAGTACCGTTTGGGACAGGGGCATGAACACTGAAGCTTTCTTT. Its translation: CASTVWDRGMNTEAFF.

The rearrangement uses TRBV7-6 and TRBJ2-3, with D maybe TRBD2 (6 bases). This CDR3 has 14 residues. Germline V CDR1 and CDR2: SGHVS, FNYEAQ. V lost 1 base, J lost 3 bases, and 8 bases lay in between. The DNA of the CDR3 is TGTGCCAGCAGCTTAGACGGGGGAACAGATACGCAGTATTTT. Protein: CASSLDGGTDTQYF.

The chain recombines TRBV11-2 with TRBJ1-4; D is unclear. CDR1 and CDR2 (germline): SGHAT, FQNNGV. CDR3 size: 14 residues. V was shortened by 0 bases and J by 15 bases, with 17 bases between the two germline ends. DNA for the CDR3: TGTGCCAGCAGCTTAGAGCTTCGGGCAGCCGAAGTGTTTTTT. It translates to CASSLELRAAEVFF.

The V gene is TRBV6-5, the J gene TRBJ1-2, with D perhaps TRBD1 (6 bases). Germline lookup yields CDR1 MNHEY and CDR2 SVGAGI. Trimming stripped 2 bases from V and 3 bases from J, with 10 bases between. CDR3 length equals 14 residues. Here the CDR3 reads CASSYKTGHYGYTF. CDR3 DNA sequence: TGTGCCAGCAGTTACAAGACAGGACACTATGGCTACACCTTC.

The chain is built from TRBV19 and TRBJ2-3; 8 nucleotides agree with TRBD2. The V gene's germline CDR1 is LNHDA and CDR2 SQIVND (reference sequence). V dropped 5 bases and J dropped 5; count of bases not matched to a gene: 12. The CDR3 runs 16 residues. The CDR3 loop is CASSLREAWGGDTQYF. Here the CDR3 DNA reads TGTGCCAGTAGTCTGCGGGAGGCATGGGGAGGAGATACGCAGTATTTT.

The chain carries TRBV13 and TRBJ2-7, with 8 positions matching TRBD2. CDR3 length: 15 residues. The ends lost 6 bases at V and 6 bases at J; junction bases unmatched: 13. Germline values: CDR1 PRHDT, CDR2 FYEKMQ (reference sequence). The CDR3 sequence: CASRQSAGGRVEQYF. The CDR3 nucleotides read TGTGCCAGCAGGCAATCGGCGGGAGGCCGGGTCGAGCAGTACTTC.

The chain joins TRBV6-5 to TRBJ1-2; D is uncertain. Germline CDR1 reads MNHEY; CDR2 reads SVGAGI. Trimming left V 4 bases short and J 4 bases short, with 10 bases between. This CDR3 region has 13 residues. CDR3 protein: CASSLERAYGYTF. Written as DNA, the CDR3 is TGTGCCAGCAGTTTGGAAAGGGCCTATGGCTACACCTTC.

This clone has only one observation. The chain combines TRBV19 with TRBJ2-7; D is tentatively TRBD1 or TRBD2 (5 bases each). In germline, CDR1 is LNHDA, CDR2 SQIVND (reference sequence). V was pared by 3 bases and J by 4 bases, with 16 bases between. CDR3 size: 15 residues. CDR3 sequence reads: CASSMGVGLGYEQYF. The CDR3 nucleotides read TGTGCCAGTAGTATGGGGGTGGGGTTAGGGTACGAGCAGTACTTC.

This chain connects TRBV11-3 to TRBJ2-3; D perhaps matches TRBD1 (5 bases). Per the germline V gene, CDR1 is SGHNT and CDR2 is YENEEA. The CDR3 consists of 15 residues. Trimming cost V 0 bases and J 6 bases, with 13 bases left between them. CDR3: CASSLEIQGLDTQYF. CDR3 DNA: TGTGCCAGCAGCTTAGAAATCCAGGGTTTGGATACGCAGTATTTT.

This sequence joins TRBV12-5 and TRBJ1-2; D is possibly TRBD1 (5 bases). Germline V gene data show CDR1 as LGHNT and CDR2 as FRNRAP. This CDR3 has 16 amino acids. The germline V and J ends were trimmed by 0 bases and 6 bases, with 17 bases remaining between them. The DNA of the CDR3 is TGTGCTAGTGGTTTGGTACTCGCACAGGTGAGGGATGGCTACACCTTC. Protein product: CASGLVLAQVRDGYTF.

This chain links TRBV20-1 with TRBJ2-5; D unresolved. V lost 5 bases and J lost 4, with 5 bases in between. The length of the CDR3 is 10 residues. The germline V gene has CDR1 DFQATT and CDR2 SNEGSKA (reference sequence). CDR3 region: CSALRETQYF. The DNA for the CDR3 is TGCAGTGCTTTGAGAGAGACCCAGTACTTC.

The V and J genes are TRBV4-3 and TRBJ1-2; 8 bases agree with TRBD1. Trimming removed 4 bases from V and 4 bases from J; junction bases left unmatched: 8. The CDR3 totals 15 residues. Per germline, CDR1 LGHNA and CDR2 YSLEER. The CDR3 loop is CASSLHRGEGYGYTF. The CDR3 DNA is TGCGCCAGCAGCCTCCACAGGGGGGAAGGCTATGGCTACACCTTC.

The chain recombines TRBV6-5 with TRBJ2-2; D unresolved. CDR3 size: 16 residues. V was shortened by 0 bases and J by 6 bases, with 14 bases between the two germline ends. Germline loops: CDR1 MNHEY, CDR2 SVGAGI. CDR3 loop: CASSYSVYPGAGELFF. The CDR3 nucleotides read TGTGCCAGCAGTTACTCGGTCTACCCCGGTGCCGGGGAGCTGTTTTTT.

The rearrangement joins TRBV6-6 to TRBJ1-3; 7 nucleotides agree with TRBD1. The CDR3 sequence is 15 residues long. The germline gives CDR1 MNHNY, CDR2 SVGAGI (reference sequence). V trimming: 2 bases; J trimming: 0 bases; junction bases outside the gene matches: 1. The CDR3, as DNA: TGTGCCAGCAGTTACGGGGACAGCTCTGGAAACACCATATATTTT. Amino acid sequence: CASSYGDSSGNTIYF.

The rearrangement joins TRBV6-6 to TRBJ1-3; D is possibly TRBD1 (5 bases). CDR3 length: 15 residues. Per germline, CDR1 MNHNY and CDR2 SVGAGI (reference sequence). V lost 5 bases, J lost 0 bases, and 11 bases lay in between. The CDR3 DNA is TGTGCCAGCAGTGCGGGGACGGGCTCTGGAAACACCATATATTTT. It codes for CASSAGTGSGNTIYF.

J is TRBJ2-7 and V is TRBV11-3; D remains ambiguous. Germline loops: CDR1 SGHNT, CDR2 YENEEA. CDR3 length: 12 residues. The ends were cut back, 3 bases at V and 3 bases at J, with 6 bases in the middle. CDR3 DNA sequence: TGTGCCAGCAGCTTTGAAGTCTACGAGCAGTACTTC. Its translation: CASSFEVYEQYF. Using reference TRBV11-3 and TRBJ2-7 for the parts outside the CDR3, the full variable domain is EAGVVQSPRYKIIEKKQPVAFWCNPISGHNTLYWYLQNLGQGPELLIRYENEEAVDDSQLPKDRFSAERLKGVDSTLKIQPAELGDSAVYLCASSFEVYEQYFGPGTRLTVT.

V usage is TRBV9 and J usage is TRBJ1-4; TRBD1 is a possible D gene (5 bases). V was trimmed by 0 bases and J by 8 bases, leaving 14 bases between them. From germline, CDR1 is SGDLS and CDR2 YYNGEE. The CDR3 consists of 15 residues. The CDR3 DNA sequence: TGTGCCAGCAGCGTAGTCGGGGGATTCGGAGAAAAACTGTTTTTT. It encodes CASSVVGGFGEKLFF.

The chain is built from TRBV9 and TRBJ1-1, with D tentatively TRBD1 (5 bases). The CDR3 length is 15 residues. Trimming pared 1 base from V and 0 bases from J, leaving 10 bases between. The V gene's germline CDR1 is SGDLS and CDR2 YYNGEE. CDR3 DNA: TGTGCCAGCAGCGTACCCGACAGACTGAACACTGAAGCTTTCTTT. It is translated as CASSVPDRLNTEAFF.

CDR3 sequence: CASSPYTGSEAFF. The CDR3 DNA sequence: TGCGCCAGCAGCCCGTACACGGGGAGTGAAGCTTTCTTT. The V call is TRBV4-3, the J call TRBJ1-1, with D uncertain. The V end was cut by 4 bases, the J end by 7 bases, with 13 bases between. The CDR3 extends over 13 amino acids. In germline, CDR1 is LGHNA, CDR2 YSLEER.